A selection of T cell receptor beta chains follows, all from one sample in a study of blood T cell repertoires in COVID-19. Sequencing was performed with immunoSEQ multiplex PCR; in TCRdb, only in-frame clones are kept and a portion is missing. The data contain some 140,000 clones, around 84% of them singletons. Sequencing used peripheral blood. The receptor source for this set is an elderly man with acute or convalescent COVID-19. Each CDR3 is given with its conserved first and last residue. A D gene is named only where the DNA matches it firmly. Some rows mark clone size as missing; the rest say once, few, many or name a class of expanded clone.

TGTGCCAGCAGCTTAACAGAAGAGACCCAGTACTTC | CASSLTEETQYF | TRBJ2-5 | . | 12 | . | TRBV7-9
TGCGCCAGCAGTGAGTCGGGGCCCCCCACAGATACGCAGTATTTT | CASSESGPPTDTQYF | TRBJ2-3 | . | 15 | few | TRBV10-1
TGTGCCACCAGCAGAGGAGGGGCGGGGCAAGAGACCCAGTACTTC | CATSRGGAGQETQYF | TRBJ2-5 | . | 15 | . | TRBV15
TGTGCCAGCAGTGACGGCGGGCGAGGCTACACCTTC | CASSDGGRGYTF | TRBJ1-2 | . | 12 | . | TRBV6-4
TGTGCCAGCAGCTCCGGACAGGGAGGCCGCGAGCAGTACTTC | CASSSGQGGREQYF | TRBJ2-7 | TRBD1 | 14 | medium-sized | TRBV11-1
TGTGCCAGCAGCTTATTACAGGGGAAAGCTTTCTTT | CASSLLQGKAFF | TRBJ1-1 | TRBD1 | 12 | . | TRBV5-8
TGTGCCAGCAAACTGACAGGGAATGAAAAACTGTTTTTT | CASKLTGNEKLFF | TRBJ1-4 | TRBD1 | 13 | once | TRBV5-4
TGTGCCAGCAGTACACCACAGGGCCCTGGCTACACCTTC | CASSTPQGPGYTF | TRBJ1-2 | . | 13 | . | TRBV28
TGCGCCAGCAGCTTATCTGAATTGTGGAGGGGGAACACCGGGGAGCTGTTTTTT | CASSLSELWRGNTGELFF | TRBJ2-2 | . | 18 | . | TRBV5-1
TGTGCCAGCAGCCGTCAGGGGGCGGGGTACACCGGGGAGCTGTTTTTT | CASSRQGAGYTGELFF | TRBJ2-2 | TRBD1 | 16 | . | TRBV7-2
TGTGCCAGCAGCACCCCCGGGGACAGGGTAGGGGTCACTGAAGCTTTCTTT | CASSTPGDRVGVTEAFF | TRBJ1-1 | TRBD1 | 17 | . | TRBV7-8
TGCGCCAGCAGCTTGGCACCTAGCGGGGGCCGTGTCCCAGGGACCCAGTACTTC | CASSLAPSGGRVPGTQYF | TRBJ2-5 | TRBD2 | 18 | few | TRBV5-1
TGTGCCAGTAGTATGTCAGTCCTGGAGACCCAGTACTTC | CASSMSVLETQYF | TRBJ2-5 | . | 13 | many | TRBV19
TGTGCCAGCAGCTTGGAGGTCCTAGCGGGGGGGACCTACAATGAGCAGTTCTTC | CASSLEVLAGGTYNEQFF | TRBJ2-1 | TRBD2 | 18 | . | TRBV5-6
TGTGCCAGCTCCAAAGGGGAAAATGAAAAACTGTTTTTT | CASSKGENEKLFF | TRBJ1-4 | . | 13 | once | TRBV11-3
TGTGCCAGCCGACCCCAGGATTCATGGACCGGGGAGCTGTTTTTT | CASRPQDSWTGELFF | TRBJ2-2 | . | 15 | . | TRBV6-5
TGTGCCAGCAGCTCCGGGACAGCGGTATTAGGCAATCAGCCCCAGCATTTT | CASSSGTAVLGNQPQHF | TRBJ1-5 | TRBD1 | 17 | . | TRBV7-9
TGTGCCAGCAGCCTGGGACAGAGCATCACTGAAGCTTTCTTT | CASSLGQSITEAFF | TRBJ1-1 | TRBD1 | 14 | . | TRBV14
TGTGCCAGTAGACGGACGGGGTCAGGGGAGCCCCAGCATTTT | CASRRTGSGEPQHF | TRBJ1-5 | . | 14 | . | TRBV19
TGTGCCAGCAGCCAGGGGTTACCTGATGGCTACACCTTC | CASSQGLPDGYTF | TRBJ1-2 | . | 13 | . | TRBV12-3/TRBV12-4